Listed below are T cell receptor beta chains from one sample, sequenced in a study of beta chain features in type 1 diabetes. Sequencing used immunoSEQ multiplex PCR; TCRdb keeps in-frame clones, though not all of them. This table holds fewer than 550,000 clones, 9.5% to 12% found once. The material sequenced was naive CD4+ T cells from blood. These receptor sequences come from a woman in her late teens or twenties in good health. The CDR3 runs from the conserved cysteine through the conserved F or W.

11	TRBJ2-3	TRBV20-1	CSARSVDTQYF
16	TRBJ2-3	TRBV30	CAWSYWQGRLGDTQYF
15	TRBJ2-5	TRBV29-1	CSVVLAGGPLETQYF
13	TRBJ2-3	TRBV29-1	CSVGLRGTDTQYF
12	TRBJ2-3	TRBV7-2	CASSLVRDTQYF
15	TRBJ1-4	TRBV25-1	CASSEPGTGLVQLFF
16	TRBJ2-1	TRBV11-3	CASISKSRGTYNEQFF
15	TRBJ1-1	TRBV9	CASSVEIGRSTEAFF
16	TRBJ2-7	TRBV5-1	CASSLAATGSSYEQYF
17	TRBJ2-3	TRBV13	CASSWGSGGRSTDTQYF
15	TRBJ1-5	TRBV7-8	CASSSYRVSNQPQHF
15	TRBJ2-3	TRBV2	CASSPTGLSTDTQYF
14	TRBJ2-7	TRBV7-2	CASSHPGTWYEQYF
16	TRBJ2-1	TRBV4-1	CASSQPQRDRVSEQFF
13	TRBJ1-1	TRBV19	CASRTTGGTEAFF
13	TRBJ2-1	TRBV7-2	CASSPGTRNEQFF
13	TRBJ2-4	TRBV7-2	CASSQGAGNIQYF
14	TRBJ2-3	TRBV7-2	CASSKRTGVDTQYF
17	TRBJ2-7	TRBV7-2	CASSLVGSGSRGGEQYF
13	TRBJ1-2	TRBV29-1	CSVEDLGGYGYTF
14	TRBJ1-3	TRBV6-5	CASRGMSSGNTIYF
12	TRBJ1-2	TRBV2	CASSRDRDGYTF